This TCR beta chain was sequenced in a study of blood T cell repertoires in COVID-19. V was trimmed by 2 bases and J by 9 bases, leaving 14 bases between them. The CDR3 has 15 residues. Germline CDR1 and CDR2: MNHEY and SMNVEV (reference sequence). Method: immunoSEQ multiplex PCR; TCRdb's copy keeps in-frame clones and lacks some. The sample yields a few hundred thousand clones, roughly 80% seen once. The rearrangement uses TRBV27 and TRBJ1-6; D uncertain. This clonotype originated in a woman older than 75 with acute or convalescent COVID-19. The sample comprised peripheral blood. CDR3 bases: TGTGCCAGCAGTTTAGGAAGGGAGCTGATTTCACCCCTCCACTTT. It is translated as CASSLGRELISPLHF.